This TCR beta chain was retrieved from a study of cytomegalovirus exposure and HLA in healthy donors. In the study overall: A data release that came early held 80 million or so unique TCRs from HLA-typed donors. General study points: Investigators reported under 200 TCR beta chains as tied to cytomegalovirus. Per published reports, the classifier diagnosed cytomegalovirus status with high specificity and sensitivity.

Looked up from germline, CDR1 is SQVTM and CDR2 is ANQGSEA. Germline trimming cut 7 bases from V and 4 bases from J; bases unmatched to any gene: 9. This CDR3 spans 14 amino acids. On this clone: Its antigen remains unknown.

Researchers ran the PCR with 60 Vbeta and 13 Jbeta primers. TCRdb keeps only in-frame clones here, not all; method: immunoSEQ multiplex PCR. The sample includes about 140,000 clones. The receptor's source is a male donor in good health and CMV-seronegative. J is TRBJ2-3 and V is TRBV29-1; the match to TRBD1 covers 9 bases. The sample comprised PBMCs. The CDR3: CSGGTGKAPDTQYF. CDR3 bases: TGCAGCGGTGGGACAGGGAAGGCCCCAGATACGCAGTATTTT.